The 4 T cell receptor beta chains reported below all come from one sample, sequenced in a study of T cell responses to AZD1222 COVID-19 vaccine. The protocol was immunoSEQ multiplex PCR, while the TCRdb copy is restricted to in-frame clones and leaves out a portion. The data show about 55,000 clones, 70% to 90% seen once. The sequencing used peripheral blood, collected on day 0 of AZD1222 vaccination. These receptors were collected from an adult in good health.

V is TRBV15 and J is TRBJ1-2, with 9 bases identical to TRBD1. With V trimmed by 1 base and J by 4 bases, 7 bases remained unmatched. This CDR3 is 16 amino acids long. Germline V lookup: CDR1 LNHNV, CDR2 YYDKDF (reference sequence). CDR3 residues: CATSRGTGGASYGYTF. Here the CDR3 DNA reads TGTGCCACCAGCAGAGGTACAGGGGGCGCTTCCTATGGCTACACCTTC.

V and J are TRBV19 and TRBJ1-1, with unresolved D. Germline assignment: CDR1 LNHDA and CDR2 SQIVND (reference sequence). The length of the CDR3 is 13 residues. Trimming removed 3 bases at V and 5 bases at J, with 10 bases between. Written as DNA, the CDR3 is TGTGCCAGTAGTATTGTCCCCCGGACTGAAGCTTTCTTT. Protein product: CASSIVPRTEAFF.

The CDR3 here is CASSRDMDTGELFF. In DNA, the CDR3 is TGTGCCAGCAGCCGGGATATGGACACCGGGGAGCTGTTTTTT. The chain uses TRBV6-5 and TRBJ2-2; TRBD2 is a possible D gene (5 bases). Trimming cost V 6 bases and J 3 bases, with 11 bases left between them. The germline V gene encodes CDR1 MNHEY and CDR2 SVGAGI. The CDR3 sequence is 14 residues long.

The chain joins TRBV6-5 to TRBJ2-1; 10 nucleotides align to TRBD2. Germline CDR1 is MNHEY and CDR2 is SVGAGI. CDR3 length: 14 amino acids. The ends lost 5 bases at V and 9 bases at J; junction bases unmatched: 7. The CDR3 is CASSTSGGAFEQFF. CDR3 nucleotides: TGTGCCAGCAGTACCAGCGGGGGGGCCTTTGAGCAGTTCTTC.